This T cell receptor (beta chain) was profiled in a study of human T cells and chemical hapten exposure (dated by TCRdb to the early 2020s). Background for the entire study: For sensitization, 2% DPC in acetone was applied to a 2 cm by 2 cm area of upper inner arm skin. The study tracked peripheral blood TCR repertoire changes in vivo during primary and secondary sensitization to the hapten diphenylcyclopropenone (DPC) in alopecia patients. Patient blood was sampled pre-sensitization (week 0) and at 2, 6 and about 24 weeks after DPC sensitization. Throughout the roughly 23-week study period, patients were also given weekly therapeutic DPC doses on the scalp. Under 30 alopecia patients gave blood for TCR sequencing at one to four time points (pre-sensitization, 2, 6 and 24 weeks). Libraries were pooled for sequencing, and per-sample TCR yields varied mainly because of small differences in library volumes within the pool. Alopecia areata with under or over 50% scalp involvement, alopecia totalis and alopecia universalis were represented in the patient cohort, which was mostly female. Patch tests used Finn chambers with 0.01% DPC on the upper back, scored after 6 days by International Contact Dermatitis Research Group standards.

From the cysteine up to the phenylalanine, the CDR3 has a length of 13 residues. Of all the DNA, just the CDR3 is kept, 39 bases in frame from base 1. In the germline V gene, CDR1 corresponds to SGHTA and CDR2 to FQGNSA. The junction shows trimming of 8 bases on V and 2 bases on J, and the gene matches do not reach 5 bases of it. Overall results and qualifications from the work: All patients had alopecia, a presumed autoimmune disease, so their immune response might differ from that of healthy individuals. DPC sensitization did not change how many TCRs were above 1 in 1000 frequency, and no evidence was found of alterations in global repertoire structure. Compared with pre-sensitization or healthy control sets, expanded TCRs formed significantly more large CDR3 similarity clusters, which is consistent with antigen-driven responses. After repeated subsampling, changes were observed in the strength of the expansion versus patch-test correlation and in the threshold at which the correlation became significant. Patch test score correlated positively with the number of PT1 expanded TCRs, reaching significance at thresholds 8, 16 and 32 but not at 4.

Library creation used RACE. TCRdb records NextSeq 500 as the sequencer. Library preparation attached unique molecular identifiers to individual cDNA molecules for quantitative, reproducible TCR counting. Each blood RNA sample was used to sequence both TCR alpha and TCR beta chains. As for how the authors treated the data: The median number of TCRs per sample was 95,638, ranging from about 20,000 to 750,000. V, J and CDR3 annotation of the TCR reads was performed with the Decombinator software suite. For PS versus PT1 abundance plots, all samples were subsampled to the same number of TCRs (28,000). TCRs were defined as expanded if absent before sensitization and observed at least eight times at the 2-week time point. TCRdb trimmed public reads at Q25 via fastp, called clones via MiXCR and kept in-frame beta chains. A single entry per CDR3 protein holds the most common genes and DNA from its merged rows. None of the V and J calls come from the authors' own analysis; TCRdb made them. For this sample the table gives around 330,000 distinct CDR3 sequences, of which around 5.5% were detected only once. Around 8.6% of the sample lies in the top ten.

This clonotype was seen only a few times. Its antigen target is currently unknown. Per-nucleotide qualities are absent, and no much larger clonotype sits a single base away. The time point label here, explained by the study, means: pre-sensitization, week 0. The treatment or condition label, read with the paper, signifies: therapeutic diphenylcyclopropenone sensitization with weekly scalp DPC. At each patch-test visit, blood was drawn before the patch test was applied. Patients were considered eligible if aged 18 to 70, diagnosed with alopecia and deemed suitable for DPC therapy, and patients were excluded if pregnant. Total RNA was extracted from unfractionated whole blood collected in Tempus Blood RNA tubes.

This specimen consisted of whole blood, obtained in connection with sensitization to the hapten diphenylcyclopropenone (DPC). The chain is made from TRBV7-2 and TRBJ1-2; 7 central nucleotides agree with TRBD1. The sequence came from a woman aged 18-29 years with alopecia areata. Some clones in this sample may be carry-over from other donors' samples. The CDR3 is CASQPGGNYGYTF. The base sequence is TGTGCCAGCCAGCCAGGGGGGAACTATGGCTACACCTTC.